This TCR beta chain was profiled in a study of T-cell memory formation after mild COVID-19. One entry per CDR3 protein, called by TCRdb with MiXCR from the 5' RACE reads. The data contain hundreds of thousands of distinct CDR3 sequences, roughly 15% of them singletons. Whole-study results and caveats: Cross-reactive memory appears to have joined, as suggested by some responding clones showing up in pre-infection memory.

Trimming cost V 4 bases and J 6 bases, with 12 bases left between them. This CDR3 is built from 13 residues. CDR1 is SGHVS, CDR2 FNYEAQ, per germline. With respect to this clonotype: Its cognate antigen is unknown.

The source material was PBMCs or a T cell subset sorted from them (not recorded which). This TCR came from a man younger than 35 who had mild COVID-19 (a few samples of this study predate the infection). Cell type and time point are not known. V usage is TRBV7-6 and J usage is TRBJ1-2, with a tentative D call TRBD1 (6 bases). For the CDR3, the DNA is TGTGCCAGCAGCTCCATCGGGGGGCATGGCTACACCTTC. Its translation is CASSSIGGHGYTF.